This T cell receptor (beta chain) came from a study of shared T cell receptors in the human thymus. V shed 1 base and J shed 4 bases, with 11 bases lying between them. There are 15 residues in the CDR3. Per the germline V gene, CDR1 is PRHDT and CDR2 is FYEKMQ (reference sequence). This clone has only a few counts. Produced via immunoSEQ multiplex PCR; TCRdb's table is partial and in-frame only. The repertoire holds just under 550,000 clones, with around 78% as singletons. This sample was also put to use in a study of human thymus T cells. That paper notes: Corrective heart surgery yielded the resections from which the thymus tissue came.

Sequencing was performed on thymocytes. The V call is TRBV13, the J call TRBJ2-1; TRBD1 is a possible D gene (5 bases). The receptor was isolated from a boy younger than two with a congenital heart defect. The CDR3 nucleotides are TGTGCCAGCAGCTTAGTAGGGGCAGTTTACAATGAGCAGTTCTTC. It specifies CASSLVGAVYNEQFF.